This TCR beta chain was observed in a study of chemoradiotherapy in HPV16-positive cancers. Study as a whole: A couple of HPV16-positive patients' cells yielded candidate HPV-specific clones and common motifs. Whole-study results and caveats: Non-HPV-specific T cells did not expand in tumors during treatment, whereas candidate HPV-specific clones and E7-related motifs did.

Samples were taken several times over chemoradiotherapy. Method: immunoSEQ multiplex PCR; TCRdb's copy keeps in-frame clones and lacks some. The sample has about 6,200 clones, about 83% seen once. The V end lost 4 bases, the J end lost 1 base, and 8 bases lay between the germline ends. This CDR3 is 13 amino acids long. CDR1 and CDR2 (germline): SGHDT, YYEEEE. This clone was seen a few times. Antigen: not known. This sequence originates from a human donor with HPV-associated anogenital cancer. The source material was tumor tissue, sampled from a patient who underwent chemoradiotherapy. The chain employs TRBV5-6 and TRBJ1-1; D is unclear. The CDR3 DNA is TGTGCCAGCAGCGTCGAAGAGAACACTGAAGCTTTCTTT. This sequence encodes CASSVEENTEAFF.